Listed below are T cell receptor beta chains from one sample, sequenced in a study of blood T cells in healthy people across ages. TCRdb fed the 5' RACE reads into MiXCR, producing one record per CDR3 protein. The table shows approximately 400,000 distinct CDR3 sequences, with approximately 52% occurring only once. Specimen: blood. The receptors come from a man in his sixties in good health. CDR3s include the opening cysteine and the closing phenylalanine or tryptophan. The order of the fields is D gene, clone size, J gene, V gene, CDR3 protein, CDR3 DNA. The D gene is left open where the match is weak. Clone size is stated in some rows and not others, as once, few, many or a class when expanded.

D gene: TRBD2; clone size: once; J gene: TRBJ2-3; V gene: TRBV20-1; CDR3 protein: CSARADQGTSGDYTQYF; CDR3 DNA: TGCAGTGCTAGAGCTGATCAGGGGACTAGCGGGGACTATACGCAGTATTTT
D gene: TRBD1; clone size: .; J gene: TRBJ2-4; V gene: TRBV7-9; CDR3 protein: CASSLGTGVKNIQYF; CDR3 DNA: TGTGCCAGCAGCCTCGGGACAGGCGTCAAAAACATTCAGTACTTC
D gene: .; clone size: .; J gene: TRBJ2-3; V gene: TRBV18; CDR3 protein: CASSPLPRALTDTQYF; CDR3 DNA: TGTGCCAGCTCACCCCTGCCTAGAGCCCTCACAGATACGCAGTATTTT
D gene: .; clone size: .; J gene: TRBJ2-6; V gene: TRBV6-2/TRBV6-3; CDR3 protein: CASTYREGETLSGANVLTF; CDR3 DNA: TGTGCCAGCACCTACCGAGAAGGGGAGACTCTCTCTGGGGCCAACGTCCTGACTTTC
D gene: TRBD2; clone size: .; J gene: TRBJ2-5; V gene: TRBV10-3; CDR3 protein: CAISDLAGQETQYF; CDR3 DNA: TGTGCCATCAGTGACCTAGCGGGGCAAGAGACCCAGTACTTC
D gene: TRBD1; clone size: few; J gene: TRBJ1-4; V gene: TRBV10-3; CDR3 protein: CAIRPGQGTSGEKLFF; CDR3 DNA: TGTGCCATCAGACCGGGACAGGGAACAAGTGGCGAAAAACTGTTTTTT
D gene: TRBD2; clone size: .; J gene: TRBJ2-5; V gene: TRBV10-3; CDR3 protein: CAVGREPEETQYF; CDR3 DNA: TGTGCCGTCGGGCGGGAGCCGGAAGAGACCCAGTACTTC
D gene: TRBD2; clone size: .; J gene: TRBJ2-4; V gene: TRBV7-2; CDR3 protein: CASSPVGRGGLAGVKNIQYF; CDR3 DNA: TGTGCCAGCAGCCCCGTTGGCAGGGGAGGACTAGCGGGGGTCAAAAACATTCAGTACTTC
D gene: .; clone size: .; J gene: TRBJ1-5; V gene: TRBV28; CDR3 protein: CASNRNNQPQHF; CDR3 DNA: TGTGCCAGCAATAGGAACAATCAGCCCCAGCATTTT
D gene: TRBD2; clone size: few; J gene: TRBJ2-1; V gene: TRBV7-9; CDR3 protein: CASSLQRGPYNEQFF; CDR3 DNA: TGTGCCAGCAGCTTACAGCGGGGGCCCTACAATGAGCAGTTCTTC
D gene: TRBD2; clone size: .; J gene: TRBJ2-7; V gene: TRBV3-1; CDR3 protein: CASSQGLVGEQYF; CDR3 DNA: TGTGCCAGCAGCCAGGGACTAGTCGGCGAGCAGTACTTC
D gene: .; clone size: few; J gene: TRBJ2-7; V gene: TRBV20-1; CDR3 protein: CSARQAGTSYEQYF; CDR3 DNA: TGCAGTGCTAGACAGGCGGGAACCTCCTACGAGCAGTACTTC
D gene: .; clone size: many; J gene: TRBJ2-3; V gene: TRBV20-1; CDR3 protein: CSARFGGPDTQYF; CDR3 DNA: TGCAGTGCTAGATTTGGGGGCCCAGATACGCAGTATTTT
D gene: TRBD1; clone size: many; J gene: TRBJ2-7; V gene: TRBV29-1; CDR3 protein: CSVYDDRGGFYEQYF; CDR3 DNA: TGCAGCGTTTACGATGACAGGGGAGGTTTCTACGAGCAGTACTTC
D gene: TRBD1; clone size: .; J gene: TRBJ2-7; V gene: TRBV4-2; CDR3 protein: CASSQLQGEYEQYF; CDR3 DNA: TGTGCCAGCAGCCAACTACAGGGGGAGTACGAGCAGTACTTC
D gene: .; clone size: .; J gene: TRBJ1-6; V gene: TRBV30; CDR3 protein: CAWTGGHYSSPLHF; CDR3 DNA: TGTGCCTGGACGGGGGGCCACTATAGTTCACCCCTCCACTTT
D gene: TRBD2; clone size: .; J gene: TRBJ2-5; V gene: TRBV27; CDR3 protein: CASSSPGSGVFGTQYF; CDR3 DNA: TGTGCCAGCAGTTCCCCGGGTAGCGGGGTTTTCGGGACCCAGTACTTC
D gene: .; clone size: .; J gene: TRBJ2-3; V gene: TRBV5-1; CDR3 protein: CASSLGQGSGADTQYF; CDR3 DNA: TGCGCCAGCAGCTTGGGGCAGGGATCCGGCGCAGATACGCAGTATTTT
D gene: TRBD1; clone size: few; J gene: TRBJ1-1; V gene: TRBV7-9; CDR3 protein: CASSWGTGANTEAFF; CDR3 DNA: TGTGCCAGCAGCTGGGGGACAGGGGCGAACACTGAAGCTTTCTTT
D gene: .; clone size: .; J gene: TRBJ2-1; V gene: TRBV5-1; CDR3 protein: CASSLEGNREQFF; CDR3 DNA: TGCGCCAGCAGCTTGGAGGGGAATAGGGAGCAGTTCTTC
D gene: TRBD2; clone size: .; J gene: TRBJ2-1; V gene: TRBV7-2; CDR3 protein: CASSRGLAGTAEQFF; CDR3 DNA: TGTGCCAGCAGCAGAGGACTAGCGGGTACAGCTGAGCAGTTCTTC
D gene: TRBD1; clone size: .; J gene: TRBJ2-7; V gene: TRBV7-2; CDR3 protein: CASSRGTGTYEQYF; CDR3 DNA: TGTGCCAGCAGCCGCGGGACAGGGACCTACGAGCAGTACTTC
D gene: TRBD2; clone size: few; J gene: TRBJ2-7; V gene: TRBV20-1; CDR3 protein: CSALPGLASHEQYF; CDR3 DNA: TGCAGTGCTCTACCGGGACTAGCTTCCCACGAGCAGTACTTC
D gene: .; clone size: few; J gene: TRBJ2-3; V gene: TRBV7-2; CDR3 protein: CASGASGMGTDTQYF; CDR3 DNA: TGTGCCAGCGGGGCTAGTGGAATGGGCACAGATACGCAGTATTTT
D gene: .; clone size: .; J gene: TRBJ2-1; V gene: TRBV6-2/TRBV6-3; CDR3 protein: CASSYLWGREQFF; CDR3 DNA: TGTGCCAGCAGTTATCTTTGGGGGAGGGAGCAGTTCTTC
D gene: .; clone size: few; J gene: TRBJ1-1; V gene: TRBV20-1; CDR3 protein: CSARDHQEAFF; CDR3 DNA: TGCAGTGCTAGAGATCATCAGGAAGCTTTCTTT
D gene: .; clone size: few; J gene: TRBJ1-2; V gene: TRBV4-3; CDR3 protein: CASSQDGFNYGYTF; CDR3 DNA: TGCGCCAGCAGCCAAGACGGGTTTAACTATGGCTACACCTTC
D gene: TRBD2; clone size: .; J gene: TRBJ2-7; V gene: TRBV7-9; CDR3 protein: CASSYNQGLAGAYEQYF; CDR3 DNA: TGTGCCAGCAGCTACAACCAGGGACTAGCGGGAGCCTACGAGCAGTACTTC
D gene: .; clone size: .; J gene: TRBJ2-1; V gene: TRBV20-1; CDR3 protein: CSAREEPAEGYNEQFF; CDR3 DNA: TGCAGTGCTAGAGAGGAGCCAGCGGAGGGATACAATGAGCAGTTCTTC
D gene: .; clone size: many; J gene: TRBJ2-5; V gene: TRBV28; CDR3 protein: CASRPPVRQETQYF; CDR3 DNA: TGTGCCAGCAGGCCCCCAGTTAGGCAAGAGACCCAGTACTTC
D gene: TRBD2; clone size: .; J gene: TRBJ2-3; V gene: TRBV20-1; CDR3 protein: CSARGRLAGELYTQYF; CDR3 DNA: TGCAGTGCTAGAGGGCGGCTAGCGGGAGAATTATATACGCAGTATTTT
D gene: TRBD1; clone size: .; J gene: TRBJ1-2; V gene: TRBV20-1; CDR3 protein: CSASHFRGIYGYTF; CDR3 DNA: TGCAGTGCTAGTCACTTCAGGGGGATCTATGGCTACACCTTC
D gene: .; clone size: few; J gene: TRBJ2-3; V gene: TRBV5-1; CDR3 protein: CASNQDPSTDTQYF; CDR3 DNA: TGCGCCAGCAACCAGGACCCAAGCACAGATACGCAGTATTTT
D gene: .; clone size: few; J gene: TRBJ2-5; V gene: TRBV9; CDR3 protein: CASSVVAGWGETQYF; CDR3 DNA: TGTGCCAGCAGCGTAGTCGCGGGATGGGGAGAGACCCAGTACTTC
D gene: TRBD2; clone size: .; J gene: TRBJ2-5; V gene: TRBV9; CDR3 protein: CASSVDGIAGVKETQYF; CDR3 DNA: TGTGCCAGCAGCGTGGATGGAATTGCGGGAGTTAAAGAGACCCAGTACTTC
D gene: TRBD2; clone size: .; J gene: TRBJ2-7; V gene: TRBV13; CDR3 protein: CASSLSLAGVREQYF; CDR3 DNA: TGTGCCAGCAGCTTAAGCCTAGCGGGAGTCCGCGAGCAGTACTTC
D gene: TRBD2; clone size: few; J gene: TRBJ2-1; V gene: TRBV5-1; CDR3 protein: CASSLRGTSGRSSYNEQFF; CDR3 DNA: TGCGCCAGCAGCTTGCGCGGGACTAGCGGTAGGAGCTCCTACAATGAGCAGTTCTTC
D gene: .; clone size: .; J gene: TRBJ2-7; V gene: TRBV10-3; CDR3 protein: CAIRRDVSYEQYF; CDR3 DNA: TGTGCCATCAGACGAGACGTCTCCTACGAGCAGTACTTT
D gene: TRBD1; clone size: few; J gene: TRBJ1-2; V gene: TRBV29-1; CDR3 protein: CSVDNSGQANYGYTF; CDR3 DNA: TGCAGCGTTGATAACTCCGGACAGGCTAACTATGGCTACACCTTC
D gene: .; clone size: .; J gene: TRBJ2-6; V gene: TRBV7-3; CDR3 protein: CARSETYSGANVLTF; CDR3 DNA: TGTGCCCGCTCCGAAACGTACTCTGGGGCCAACGTCCTGACTTTC
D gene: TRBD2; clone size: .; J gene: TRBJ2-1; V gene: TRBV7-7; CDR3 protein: CASSPGTSRNNEQFF; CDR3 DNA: TGTGCTAGCAGCCCCGGGACTAGCAGAAACAATGAGCAGTTCTTC
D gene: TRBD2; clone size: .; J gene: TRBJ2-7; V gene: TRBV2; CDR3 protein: CASRGRRLAGGLSSSYEQYF; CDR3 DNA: TGTGCCAGCAGGGGACGAAGACTAGCGGGGGGCCTTTCAAGCTCCTACGAGCAGTACTTC
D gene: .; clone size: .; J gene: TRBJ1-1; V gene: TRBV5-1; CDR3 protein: CASSLHVGAGGTEAFF; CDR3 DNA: TGCGCCAGCAGCTTGCACGTAGGGGCCGGGGGAACTGAAGCTTTCTTT
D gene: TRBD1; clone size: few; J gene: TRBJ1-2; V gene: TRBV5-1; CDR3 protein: CASSTDPGGSYGYTF; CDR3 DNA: TGCGCCAGCAGTACGGACCCAGGGGGCAGCTATGGCTACACCTTC
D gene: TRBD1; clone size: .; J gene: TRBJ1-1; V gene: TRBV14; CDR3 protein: CASSHFRGDNTEAFF; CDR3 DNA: TGTGCCAGCAGCCATTTCAGGGGGGACAACACTGAAGCTTTCTTT
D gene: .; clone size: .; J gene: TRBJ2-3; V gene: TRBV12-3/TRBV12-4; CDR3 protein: CASSLEPGRGSADMQYF; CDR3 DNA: TGTGCCAGCAGTTTAGAACCGGGCCGAGGGTCCGCAGATATGCAGTATTTT
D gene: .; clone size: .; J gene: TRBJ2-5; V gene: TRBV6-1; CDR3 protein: CASTRQPGEQYF; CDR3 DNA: TGTGCCAGCACTCGACAGCCGGGAGAGCAGTACTTC
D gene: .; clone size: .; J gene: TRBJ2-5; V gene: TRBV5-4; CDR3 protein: CASSLSSLQETQYF; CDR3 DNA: TGTGCCAGCAGCTTGTCTAGTTTACAAGAGACCCAGTACTTC
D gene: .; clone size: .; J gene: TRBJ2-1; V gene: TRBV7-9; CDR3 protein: CASSSGLEGNEQFF; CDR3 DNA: TGTGCCAGCAGCTCAGGACTCGAGGGAAATGAGCAGTTCTTC
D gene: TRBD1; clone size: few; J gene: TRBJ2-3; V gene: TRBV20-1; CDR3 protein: CSAIPGQGGTDTQYF; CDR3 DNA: TGCAGTGCTATTCCGGGACAGGGAGGCACAGATACGCAGTATTTT
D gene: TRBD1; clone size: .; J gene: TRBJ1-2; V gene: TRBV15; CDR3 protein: CATSTIKGQGLVDGYTF; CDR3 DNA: TGTGCCACCAGCACCATAAAGGGACAGGGCCTTGTTGATGGCTACACCTTC
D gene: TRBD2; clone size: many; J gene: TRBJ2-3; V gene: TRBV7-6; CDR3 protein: CASSLRTSGTTKDTQYF; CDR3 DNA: TGTGCCAGCAGCTTAAGGACATCCGGGACTACAAAAGATACGCAGTATTTT
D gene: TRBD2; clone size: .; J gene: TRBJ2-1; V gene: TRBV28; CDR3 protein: CASNGLAGHEQFF; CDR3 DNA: TGTGCCAGCAACGGACTAGCGGGGCATGAGCAGTTCTTC